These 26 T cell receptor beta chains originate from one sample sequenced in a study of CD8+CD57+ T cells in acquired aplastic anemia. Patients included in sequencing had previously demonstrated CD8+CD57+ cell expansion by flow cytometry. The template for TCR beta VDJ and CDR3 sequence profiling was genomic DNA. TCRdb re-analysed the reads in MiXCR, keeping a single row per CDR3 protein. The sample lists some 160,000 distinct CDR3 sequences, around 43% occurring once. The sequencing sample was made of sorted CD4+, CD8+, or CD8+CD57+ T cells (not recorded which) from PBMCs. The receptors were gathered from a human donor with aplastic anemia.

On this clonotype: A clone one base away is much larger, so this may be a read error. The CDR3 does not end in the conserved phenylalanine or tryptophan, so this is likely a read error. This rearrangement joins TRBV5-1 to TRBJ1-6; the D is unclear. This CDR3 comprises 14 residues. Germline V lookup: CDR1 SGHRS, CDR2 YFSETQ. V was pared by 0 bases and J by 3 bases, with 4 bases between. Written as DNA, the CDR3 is TGCGCCAGCAGCTTGGCAGACTATAATTCACCCCTCCACCTT. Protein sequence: CASSLADYNSPLHL.

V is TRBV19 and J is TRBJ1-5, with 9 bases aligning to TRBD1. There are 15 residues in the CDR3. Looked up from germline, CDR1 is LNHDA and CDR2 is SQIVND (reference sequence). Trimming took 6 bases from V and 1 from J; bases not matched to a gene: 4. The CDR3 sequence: CASRATGGSNQPQHF. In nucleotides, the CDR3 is TGTGCCAGTAGAGCGACAGGGGGAAGCAATCAGCCCCAGCATTTT.

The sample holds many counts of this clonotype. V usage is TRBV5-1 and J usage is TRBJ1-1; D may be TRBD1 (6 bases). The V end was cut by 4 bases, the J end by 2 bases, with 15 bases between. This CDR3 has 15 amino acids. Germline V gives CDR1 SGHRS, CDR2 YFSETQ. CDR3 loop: CASSLDSQPNTEAFF. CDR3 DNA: TGCGCCAGCAGCCTGGACAGTCAACCAAACACTGAAGCTTTCTTT. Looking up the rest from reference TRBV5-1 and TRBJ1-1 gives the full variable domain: KAGVTQTPRYLIKTRGQQVTLSCSPISGHRSVSWYQQTPGQGLQFLFEYFSETQRNKGNFPGRFSGRQFSNSRSEMNVSTLELGDSALYLCASSLDSQPNTEAFFGQGTRLTVV.

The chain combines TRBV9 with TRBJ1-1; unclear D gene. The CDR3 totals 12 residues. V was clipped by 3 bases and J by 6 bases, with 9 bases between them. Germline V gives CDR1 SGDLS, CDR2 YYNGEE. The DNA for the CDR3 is TGTGCCAGCAGCGCTGGACCTTCTGAAGCTTTCTTT. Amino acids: CASSAGPSEAFF.

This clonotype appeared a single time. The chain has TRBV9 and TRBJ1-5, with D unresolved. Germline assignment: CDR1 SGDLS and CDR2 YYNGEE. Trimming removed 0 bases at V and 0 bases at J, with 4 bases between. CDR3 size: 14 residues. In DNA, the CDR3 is TGTGCCAGCAGCGTAGGACTTAGCAATCAGCCCCAGCATTTT. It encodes CASSVGLSNQPQHF.

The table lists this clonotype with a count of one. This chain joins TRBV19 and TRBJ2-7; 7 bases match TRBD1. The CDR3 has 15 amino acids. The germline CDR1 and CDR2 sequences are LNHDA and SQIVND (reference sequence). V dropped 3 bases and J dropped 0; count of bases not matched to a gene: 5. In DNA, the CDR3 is TGTGCCAGTAGTATGTCGGGACAGACCTCCTACGAGCAGTACTTC. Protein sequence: CASSMSGQTSYEQYF.

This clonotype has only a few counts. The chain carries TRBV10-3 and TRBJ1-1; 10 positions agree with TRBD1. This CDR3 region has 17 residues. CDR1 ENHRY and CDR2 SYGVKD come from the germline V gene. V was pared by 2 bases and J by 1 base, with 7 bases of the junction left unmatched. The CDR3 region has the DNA TGTGCCATCAGTGAGCCTGTAGGGACAGGGGAGAACACTGAAGCTTTCTTT. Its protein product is CAISEPVGTGENTEAFF.

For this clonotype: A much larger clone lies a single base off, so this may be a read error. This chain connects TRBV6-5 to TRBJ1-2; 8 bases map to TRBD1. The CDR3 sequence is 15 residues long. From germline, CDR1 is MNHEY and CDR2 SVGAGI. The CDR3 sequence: CASGYSGRQGIGYTF. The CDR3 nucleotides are TGTGCCAGCGGTTACTCGGGAAGACAGGGGATCGGCTACACCTTC.

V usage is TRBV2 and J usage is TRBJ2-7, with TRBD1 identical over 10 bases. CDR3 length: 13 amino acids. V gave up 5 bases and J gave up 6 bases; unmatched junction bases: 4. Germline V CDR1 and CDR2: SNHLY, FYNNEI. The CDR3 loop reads CASSFDRGLEQYV. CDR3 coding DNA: TGTGCCAGCAGTTTCGACAGGGGGCTCGAGCAGTACGTC.

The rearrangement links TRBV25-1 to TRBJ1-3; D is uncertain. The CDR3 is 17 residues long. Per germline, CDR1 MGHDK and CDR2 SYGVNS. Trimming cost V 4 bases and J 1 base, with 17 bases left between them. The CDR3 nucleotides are TGTGCCAGCAGTGCACCTAAAATCATCGGGTCTGGAAACACCATATATTTT. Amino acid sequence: CASSAPKIIGSGNTIYF.

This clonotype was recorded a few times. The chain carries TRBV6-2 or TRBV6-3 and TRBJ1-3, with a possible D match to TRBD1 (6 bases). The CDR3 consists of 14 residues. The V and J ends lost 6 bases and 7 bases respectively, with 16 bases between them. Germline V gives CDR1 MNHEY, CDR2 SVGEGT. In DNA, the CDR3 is TGTGCCAGCAGCCGGACAGCAGGACGGAACACCATATATTTT. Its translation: CASSRTAGRNTIYF.

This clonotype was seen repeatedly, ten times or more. CDR3 nucleotide sequence: TGTGCCAGCAGTTTCCTGAAGAACACTGAAGCTTTCTTT. Its protein is CASSFLKNTEAFF. V is TRBV6-2 or TRBV6-3 and J is TRBJ1-1; no definite D call. The germline gives CDR1 MNHEY, CDR2 SVGEGT. Trimming shortened V by 4 bases and J by 1 base, and 7 bases separated the two germline ends. This CDR3 region has 13 residues.

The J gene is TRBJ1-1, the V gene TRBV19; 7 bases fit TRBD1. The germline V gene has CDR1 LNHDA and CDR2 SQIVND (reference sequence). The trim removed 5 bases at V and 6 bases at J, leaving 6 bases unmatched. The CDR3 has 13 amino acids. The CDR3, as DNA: TGTGCCAGTAGTCCTCGACAGGGAGCTGAAGCTTTCTTT. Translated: CASSPRQGAEAFF.

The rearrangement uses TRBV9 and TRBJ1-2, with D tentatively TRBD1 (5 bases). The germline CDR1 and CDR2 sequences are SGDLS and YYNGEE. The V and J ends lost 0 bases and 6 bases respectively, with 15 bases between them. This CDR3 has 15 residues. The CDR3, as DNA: TGTGCCAGCAGCGTAGATCTAGGGGTGGTGGATGGCTACACCTTC. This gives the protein CASSVDLGVVDGYTF.

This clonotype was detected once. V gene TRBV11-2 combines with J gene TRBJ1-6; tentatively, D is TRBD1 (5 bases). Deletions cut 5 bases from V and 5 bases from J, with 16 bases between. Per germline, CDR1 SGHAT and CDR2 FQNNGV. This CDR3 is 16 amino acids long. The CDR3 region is CASSQPGRRDNSPLHF. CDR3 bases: TGTGCCAGCAGCCAACCGGGGCGCAGGGATAATTCACCCCTCCACTTT.

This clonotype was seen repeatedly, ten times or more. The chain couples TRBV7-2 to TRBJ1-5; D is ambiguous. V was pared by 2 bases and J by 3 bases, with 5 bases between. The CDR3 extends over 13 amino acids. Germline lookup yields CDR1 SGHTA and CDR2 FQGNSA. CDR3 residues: CASSLIDNQPQHF. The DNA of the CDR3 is TGTGCCAGCAGCTTAATTGACAATCAGCCCCAGCATTTT.

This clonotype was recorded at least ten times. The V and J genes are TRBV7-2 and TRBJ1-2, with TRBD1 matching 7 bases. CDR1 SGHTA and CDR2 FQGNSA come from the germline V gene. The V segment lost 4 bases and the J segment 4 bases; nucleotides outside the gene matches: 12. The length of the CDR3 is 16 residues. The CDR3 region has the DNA TGTGCCAGCAGCTCCCCTACGACAGGGAGAGCCTATGGCTACACCTTC. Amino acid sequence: CASSSPTTGRAYGYTF.

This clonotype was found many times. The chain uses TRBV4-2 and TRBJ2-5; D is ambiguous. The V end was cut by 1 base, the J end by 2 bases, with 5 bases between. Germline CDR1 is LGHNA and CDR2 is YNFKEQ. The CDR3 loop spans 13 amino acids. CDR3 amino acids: CASSQALQETQYF. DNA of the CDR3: TGTGCCAGCAGCCAAGCCCTACAAGAGACCCAGTACTTC.

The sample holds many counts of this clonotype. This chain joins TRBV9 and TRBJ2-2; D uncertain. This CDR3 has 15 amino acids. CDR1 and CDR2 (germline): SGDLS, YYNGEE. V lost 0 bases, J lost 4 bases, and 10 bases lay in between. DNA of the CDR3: TGTGCCAGCAGCGTAGGACCTAGACCCACCGGGGAGCTGTTTTTT. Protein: CASSVGPRPTGELFF.

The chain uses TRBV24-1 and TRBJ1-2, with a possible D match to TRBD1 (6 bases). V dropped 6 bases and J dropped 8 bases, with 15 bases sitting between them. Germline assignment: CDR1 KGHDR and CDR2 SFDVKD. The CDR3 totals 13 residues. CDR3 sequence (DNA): TGTGCCACCAGTTCAGGGACACTCCTCGGCTACACCTTC. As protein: CATSSGTLLGYTF.

CDR3 in DNA: TGTGCCAGCAGCTTTGGACAGGGCCGCGAGCAGTACTTC. Translated: CASSFGQGREQYF. The genes are TRBV7-9 and TRBJ2-7; 8 nucleotides agree with TRBD1. Unmatched junction bases numbered 4, after V lost 3 bases and J lost 6 bases. This CDR3 region has 13 residues. Germline-derived CDR1 and CDR2 are SEHNR and FQNEAQ (reference sequence).

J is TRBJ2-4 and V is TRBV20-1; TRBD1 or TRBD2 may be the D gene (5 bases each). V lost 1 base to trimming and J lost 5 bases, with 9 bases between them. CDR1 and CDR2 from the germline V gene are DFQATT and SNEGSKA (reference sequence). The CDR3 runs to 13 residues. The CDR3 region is CSARVGDENIQYF. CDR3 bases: TGCAGTGCTAGAGTGGGGGATGAAAACATTCAGTACTTC.

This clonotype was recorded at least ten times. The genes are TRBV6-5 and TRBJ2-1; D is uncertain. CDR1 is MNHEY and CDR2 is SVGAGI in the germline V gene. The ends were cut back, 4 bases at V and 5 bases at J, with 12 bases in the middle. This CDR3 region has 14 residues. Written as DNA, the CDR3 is TGTGCCAGCAGTTTTTCCGGAAGCCACAATGAGCAGTTCTTC. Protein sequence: CASSFSGSHNEQFF.

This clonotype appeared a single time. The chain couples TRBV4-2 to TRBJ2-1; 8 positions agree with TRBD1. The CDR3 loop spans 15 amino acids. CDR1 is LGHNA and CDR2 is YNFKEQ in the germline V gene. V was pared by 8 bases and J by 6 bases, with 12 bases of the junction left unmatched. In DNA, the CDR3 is TGTGCCAGCGGACAGGGCCCCATGATTATCAATGAGCAGTTCTTC. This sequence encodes CASGQGPMIINEQFF.

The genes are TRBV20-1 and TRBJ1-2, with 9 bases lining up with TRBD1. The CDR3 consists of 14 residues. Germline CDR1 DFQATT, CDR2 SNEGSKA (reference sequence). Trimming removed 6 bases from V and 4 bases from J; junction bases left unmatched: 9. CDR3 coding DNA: TGCAGTGCAACGAGACAGGGGGAAATCTATGGCTACACCTTC. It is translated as CSATRQGEIYGYTF.

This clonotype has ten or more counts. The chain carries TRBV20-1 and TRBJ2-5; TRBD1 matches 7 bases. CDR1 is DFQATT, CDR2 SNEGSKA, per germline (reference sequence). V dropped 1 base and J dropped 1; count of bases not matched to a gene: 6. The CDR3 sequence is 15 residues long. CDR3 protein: CSARAFRTGQETQYF. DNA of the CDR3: TGCAGTGCTAGAGCCTTTCGGACAGGCCAAGAGACCCAGTACTTC.